The clone carrying this T cell receptor beta chain appeared once. The antigen is undetermined. There are 14 residues in the CDR3. The V and J ends lost 5 bases and 5 bases, in that order; junction bases with no gene match: 8. Germline CDR1 reads LNHDA; CDR2 reads SQIVND (reference sequence). The data stem from a study of lymphopenia after photon versus proton radiotherapy. Study results and caveats: Better survival with proton therapy was suggested as possible, not demonstrated. Under photons, naive T cells and diversity fell while effector/memory populations rose.

The method was immunoSEQ multiplex PCR; TCRdb's version includes in-frame clones alone and lacks a portion of them. Of more than 70,000 clones listed, around 88% are singletons. The clonotype comes from a man in his sixties with pancreatic cancer. This chain joins TRBV19 and TRBJ2-5, with 7 positions matching TRBD2. This specimen consisted of peripheral blood, obtained from a patient treated with proton-based radiotherapy. The CDR3 bases are TGTGCCAGTAGTGTAATAGCGGGTGACGAGACCCAGTACTTC. Protein sequence: CASSVIAGDETQYF.